This is a list of T cell receptor beta chains from one sample in a study of T-cell reconstitution after alpha-beta-depleted transplantation in children. TCRdb analysed the PCR reads with MiXCR anew, one entry per CDR3 protein. The profile shows about 420,000 distinct CDR3 sequences, around 15% of them singletons. Sequencing was performed on PBMCs, mostly from graft donor cells, taken 360 days after TCRalphabeta/CD19-depleted stem cell transplant. The source is a boy less than two years old who had a stem cell transplant for Wiskott-Aldrich syndrome, so the T cells may come from the graft donor. Both conserved end residues are trimmed from each CDR3. Fields, in order: V gene, J gene, CDR3 protein.

>TRBV4-3|TRBJ2-3
ASSLTAQEIDTQY
>TRBV7-9|TRBJ2-4
ASSSGGTSGNIQY
>TRBV29-1|TRBJ2-3
SVRTSGTSTDTQY
>TRBV20-1|TRBJ2-3
SASYLPSTDTQY
>TRBV20-1|TRBJ2-5
SARGARGRGETQY
>TRBV24-1|TRBJ2-1
ATSDFPRGRYEQF
>TRBV30|TRBJ2-3
AWSPLAGGDTQY
>TRBV7-8|TRBJ2-4
ASSSLASLAKNIQY
>TRBV20-1|TRBJ2-5
SARDTGLAGVVCETQY
>TRBV3-1|TRBJ2-7
ASSQPGTGMYEQY
>TRBV6-2/TRBV6-3|TRBJ2-2
ASSLLGGAASNTGELF
>TRBV7-6|TRBJ2-1
ASSLGWWPSGRTQQF
>TRBV7-8|TRBJ1-6
ASSPGPGSSPLH
>TRBV5-1|TRBJ2-6
ASSFQAGANVLT
>TRBV5-1|TRBJ2-1
ASSEGPGDNEQF
>TRBV28|TRBJ1-3
ASSSGNKGNTIY
>TRBV7-2|TRBJ2-1
ASSSFSSGERYEQF
>TRBV5-1|TRBJ2-2
ASSLQGSTGELF
>TRBV29-1|TRBJ2-3
SVLGPSTDTQY
>TRBV4-2|TRBJ1-1
ASSQVGGNTEAF
>TRBV2|TRBJ2-1
ASSGPGLVIGNEQF
>TRBV7-2|TRBJ1-2
ASSIGQGADYGYT
>TRBV5-4|TRBJ1-2
ASSLVGAPYGYT
>TRBV5-1|TRBJ2-1
ASSPFSVSYNEQF
>TRBV6-1|TRBJ2-5
ASSPSGLAGGGRETQY
>TRBV10-3|TRBJ2-7
AIGEGYEQY
>TRBV7-2|TRBJ1-2
ASSSSGGYT
>TRBV12-3/TRBV12-4|TRBJ2-1
ASNLGKSGSSYNEQF
>TRBV5-1|TRBJ2-7
ASSPYGYSYEQY
>TRBV24-1|TRBJ2-6
ATSDRNTGAGANVLT
>TRBV5-1|TRBJ2-7
ASSLKSNYEQY
>TRBV4-1|TRBJ1-4
ASSLRTVNEKLF
>TRBV6-5|TRBJ1-1
ASSYLRGGTEAF
>TRBV10-3|TRBJ2-7
AISGTSRPYEQY
>TRBV20-1|TRBJ2-5
SAPRTGETQY
>TRBV5-1|TRBJ2-4
ASSLAGTSGGLAKNIQY
>TRBV5-1|TRBJ1-2
ASSRWGGGNNGYT
>TRBV11-2|TRBJ2-1
ASSPGGEQF
>TRBV5-1|TRBJ2-5
ASRPLGIRETQY
>TRBV18|TRBJ2-5
ASSPSTGQWPQY
>TRBV29-1|TRBJ1-1
SVGRHMNTEAF